The 11 T cell receptor beta chains below were found in one sample sequenced in a study of cytomegalovirus exposure and HLA in healthy donors. Clones were read by immunoSEQ multiplex PCR, and TCRdb kept only the in-frame ones, dropping some. The table includes approximately 210,000 clones, around 86% detected once. The sequenced sample was PBMCs. These receptors came from a woman between 18 and 29 years old in good health and CMV-seronegative.

The chain links TRBV10-2 to TRBJ2-5; TRBD2 aligns across 12 bases. Looked up from germline, CDR1 is WSHSY and CDR2 is SAAADI. V was clipped by 10 bases and J by 5 bases; unmatched bases: 5. The CDR3 is made up of 13 amino acids. The CDR3 nucleotides read TGCGCCATTGGACTAGCGGGGAGTGAGACCCAGTACTTC. Protein sequence: CAIGLAGSETQYF.

The chain links TRBV28 to TRBJ2-7, with 9 positions matching TRBD1. Losses at the gene ends were 8 bases for V and 5 bases for J; bases not matched to a gene: 13. Germline V gives CDR1 MDHEN, CDR2 SYDVKM. The CDR3 is 15 amino acids. The CDR3 region has the DNA TGTGCCAGCCAGAAATTAGGGACAGGGTTGAACGAGCAGTACTTC. Translating it yields CASQKLGTGLNEQYF.

CDR3 sequence reads: CASSVLGDPNQPQHF. The CDR3 nucleotides are TGTGCCAGCAGCGTCCTGGGAGACCCAAATCAGCCCCAGCATTTT. V is TRBV9 and J is TRBJ1-5; no firm D call. V lost 2 bases, J lost 4 bases, and 13 bases lay in between. In germline, CDR1 is SGDLS, CDR2 YYNGEE. The CDR3 runs 15 residues.

V gene TRBV30 combines with J gene TRBJ2-1, with TRBD2 identical over 7 bases. The germline CDR1 and CDR2 sequences are GTSNPN and SVGIG (reference sequence). The CDR3 length is 17 residues. V lost 3 bases and J lost 0; bases outside the gene matches: 11. CDR3 nucleotide sequence: TGTGCCTGGAGGGCCCCCGCACAGCGGGGCTCCTACAATGAGCAGTTCTTC. Residues: CAWRAPAQRGSYNEQFF. Full variable domain (missing parts from reference TRBV30 and TRBJ2-1): SQTIHQWPATLVQPVGSPLSLECTVEGTSNPNLYWYRQAAGRGLQLLFYSVGIGQISSEVPQNLSASRPQDRQFILSSKKLLLSDSGFYLCAWRAPAQRGSYNEQFFGPGTRLTVL.

This clone was detected a few times. The chain is built from TRBV12-5 and TRBJ2-2, with 7 bases that match TRBD1. V trimming: 1 base; J trimming: 2 bases; junction bases outside the gene matches: 1. The CDR3 is 15 residues long. Germline V CDR1 and CDR2: LGHNT, FRNRAP. DNA of the CDR3: TGTGCTAGTGGTTTGGGACAGGGAAACACCGGGGAGCTGTTTTTT. It specifies CASGLGQGNTGELFF.

This clone came up a few times. This sequence joins TRBV9 and TRBJ1-2; D not certain. The CDR3 runs 12 residues. Germline assignment: CDR1 SGDLS and CDR2 YYNGEE. The ends were cut back, 0 bases at V and 8 bases at J, with 8 bases in the middle. CDR3 DNA sequence: TGTGCCAGCAGCGTAGGTCCCCAAGGCTACACCTTC. Translation gives CASSVGPQGYTF.

The rearrangement uses TRBV6-1 and TRBJ2-7; D is perhaps TRBD2 (5 bases). The V end lost 5 bases, the J end lost 3 bases, and 11 bases lay between the germline ends. From germline, CDR1 is MNHNS and CDR2 SASEGT. The CDR3 loop spans 13 amino acids. CDR3 nucleotides: TGTGCCAGCAGTCTGGACGGAGGCTACGAGCAGTACTTC. It translates to CASSLDGGYEQYF.

The V and J genes are TRBV7-3 and TRBJ2-1; a possible D gene is TRBD2 (5 bases). This CDR3 is built from 18 residues. V lost 5 bases and J lost 1, with 21 bases in between. Germline CDR1 SGHTA, CDR2 FQGTGA. CDR3 region: CASSQVSAGGGSYNEQFF. Written as DNA, the CDR3 is TGTGCCAGCAGCCAGGTCTCTGCTGGCGGCGGGTCCTACAATGAGCAGTTCTTC.

J is TRBJ2-7 and V is TRBV30, with a weak D call TRBD2 (5 bases). V was shortened by 1 base and J by 7 bases, with 8 bases between the two germline ends. The CDR3 is made up of 11 amino acids. Germline lookup yields CDR1 GTSNPN and CDR2 SVGIG (reference sequence). The CDR3 loop is CAWSAGWEQYF. In DNA, the CDR3 is TGTGCCTGGAGTGCGGGGTGGGAGCAGTACTTC.

The chain carries TRBV5-1 and TRBJ2-1, with D unresolved. The length of the CDR3 is 12 residues. Germline CDR1 is SGHRS and CDR2 is YFSETQ. V was trimmed by 4 bases and J by 7 bases, leaving 9 bases between them. CDR3 sequence: CASSPGPNEQFF. The CDR3 DNA sequence: TGCGCCAGCAGCCCCGGTCCGAATGAGCAGTTCTTC.

V and J are TRBV6-5 and TRBJ1-4; TRBD1 matches 10 bases. This CDR3 spans 13 amino acids. Germline V gives CDR1 MNHEY, CDR2 SVGAGI. J gave up 8 bases and V 5 bases, and 2 bases lay outside the gene matches. CDR3: CASSGQGGEKLFF. CDR3 sequence (DNA): TGTGCCAGCAGTGGACAGGGGGGAGAAAAACTGTTTTTT.